This note documents a single T cell receptor beta chain sequence. The antigen remains unidentified. Healthy Caucasian individuals from Russia aged about 6 to 95 served as donors. The sample originates from a study of blood T cells in healthy people across ages. Overall study findings and caveats: CMV status of donors was not determined, possibly confounding expanded clonotype changes. Age showed a roughly linear inverse relationship with TCR beta diversity per million T cells. The unsorted PBMCs prevented any conclusive comparison of naive versus antigen-experienced cells.

Then a second PCR, running about 6 to 11 cycles, was carried out with a sample-barcoded 5' primer and a J-beta primer mix. One entry per CDR3 protein, called by TCRdb with MiXCR from the 5' RACE reads. The table records about 1.6 million distinct CDR3 sequences, about 35% of them present only once. The clonotype originates from a woman in her 30s in good health. Sequences were obtained from blood.

CDR3 DNA: TGTGCCAGCAGCCCCGGACTAGCGGGAAACATTCAGTACTTC. Encoded protein: CASSPGLAGNIQYF. The chain couples TRBV7-2 to TRBJ2-4, with 11 bases matching TRBD2. The CDR3 is made up of 14 amino acids. CDR1 SGHTA and CDR2 FQGNSA come from the germline V gene. Germline trimming cut 5 bases from V and 6 bases from J; bases unmatched to any gene: 3.